This T cell receptor beta chain was retrieved from a study of blood T cells in healthy people across ages. Study details: Capture via template switching afforded approximately one barcoded beta molecule per two T cells.

Study outcomes and limitations: Long-lived donors had more naive CD4+ cells and higher diversity than aged donors. The lack of PBMC sorting stopped any conclusive naive versus antigen-experienced comparison.

RNA extraction gave at least 5 micrograms of total RNA per sample. The CDR3 consists of 15 residues. The V end was cut by 4 bases, the J end by 2 bases, with 14 bases between. The germline V gene encodes CDR1 LNHDA and CDR2 SQIVND (reference sequence). Combining a sample-barcoded 5' primer with a J-beta primer mix, a second PCR ran for about 7 to 11 cycles. TCRdb reprocessed the 5' RACE reads via MiXCR and lists one record per CDR3 protein. The sample includes some 1.4 million distinct CDR3 sequences, around two fifths of them seen just once. Comments on this clonotype: What it binds is unknown.

The material sequenced was blood. The genes are TRBV19 and TRBJ1-2; D is ambiguous. This clonotype was obtained from a woman aged 18 to 35 in good health. The CDR3 protein is CASSRTGADNYGYTF. The CDR3 nucleotides read TGTGCCAGTAGTAGAACGGGCGCTGACAACTATGGCTACACCTTC.